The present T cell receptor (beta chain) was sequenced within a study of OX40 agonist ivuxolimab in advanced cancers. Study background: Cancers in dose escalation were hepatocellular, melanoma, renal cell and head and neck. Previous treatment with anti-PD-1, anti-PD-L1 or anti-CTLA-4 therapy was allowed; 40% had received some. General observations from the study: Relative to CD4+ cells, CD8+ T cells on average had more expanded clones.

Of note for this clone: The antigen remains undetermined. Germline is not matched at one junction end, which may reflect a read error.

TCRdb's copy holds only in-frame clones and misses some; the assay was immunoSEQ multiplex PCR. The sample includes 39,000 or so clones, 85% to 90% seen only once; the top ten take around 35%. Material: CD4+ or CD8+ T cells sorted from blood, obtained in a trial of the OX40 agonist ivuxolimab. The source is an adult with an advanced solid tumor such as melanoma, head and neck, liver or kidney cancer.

CDR3 nucleotide sequence: TGTGCCAGCAGCCAAGGAGAGACCCGGTACTTC. It translates to CASSQGETRYF. This rearrangement joins TRBV14 to TRBJ2-5; no definite D call. The CDR3 contains 11 residues. Germline CDR1 SGHDN, CDR2 FVKESK.